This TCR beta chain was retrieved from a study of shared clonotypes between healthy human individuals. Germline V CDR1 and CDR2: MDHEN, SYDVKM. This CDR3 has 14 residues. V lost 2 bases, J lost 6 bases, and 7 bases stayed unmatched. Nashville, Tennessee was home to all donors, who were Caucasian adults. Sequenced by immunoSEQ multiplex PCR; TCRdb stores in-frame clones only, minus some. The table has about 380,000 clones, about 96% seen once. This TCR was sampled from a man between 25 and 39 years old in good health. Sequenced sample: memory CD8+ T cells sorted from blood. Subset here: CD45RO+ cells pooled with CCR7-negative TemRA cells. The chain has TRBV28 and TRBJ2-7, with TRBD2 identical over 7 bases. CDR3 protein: CASSLAGDSPEQYF. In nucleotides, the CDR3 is TGTGCCAGCAGTTTAGCGGGAGATTCCCCCGAGCAGTACTTC.